This entry lists 8 T cell receptor beta chains sequenced from one sample in a study of T cell responses to AZD1222 COVID-19 vaccine. The method was immunoSEQ multiplex PCR; TCRdb's version includes in-frame clones alone and lacks a portion of them. The sample includes about 150,000 clones, more than 85% of them seen just once. The sequences come from peripheral blood, collected after recovery from COVID-19. The receptors come from an adult who had recovered from COVID-19.

The chain uses TRBV3-1 (or the pseudogene TRBV3-2) and TRBJ2-1; TRBD2 aligns across 11 bases. CDR3 length: 15 residues. V lost 0 bases to trimming and J lost 8 bases; unmatched junction nucleotides: 3. Germline-derived CDR1 and CDR2 are LGHDT and YNNKEL (reference sequence). The CDR3 DNA sequence: TGTGCCAGCAGCCAAGACGGGACTAGCGGTGATGAGCAGTTCTTC. Its protein is CASSQDGTSGDEQFF.

The CDR3, as DNA: TGTGCCAGCAGCTGGACTAGCGGGGGGCTCGAGCAGTACTTC. Translation gives CASSWTSGGLEQYF. V and J are TRBV5-4 and TRBJ2-7; 14 positions agree with TRBD2. V lost 3 bases to trimming and J lost 6 bases; unmatched junction nucleotides: 2. Germline CDR1 reads SGHNT; CDR2 reads YYREEE (reference sequence). This CDR3 is built from 14 residues.

This chain joins TRBV10-3 and TRBJ1-3, with D perhaps matching TRBD1 (6 bases). The CDR3 is made up of 15 amino acids. The germline V gene encodes CDR1 ENHRY and CDR2 SYGVKD. Trimming took off 7 bases at V and 5 bases at J, with 18 bases between the two ends. The CDR3 bases are TGTGCCATCAAGGAAGGGGGTCAGCAAAGAAACACCATATATTTT. As protein: CAIKEGGQQRNTIYF.

In DNA, the CDR3 is TGTGCCAGCAGTCTAGTCGACGACACTGAAGCTTTCTTT. Protein sequence: CASSLVDDTEAFF. The rearrangement joins TRBV6-2 or TRBV6-3 to TRBJ1-1; D ambiguous. Trimming removed 5 bases at V and 3 bases at J, with 10 bases between. The CDR3 runs 13 residues. CDR1 is MNHEY and CDR2 is SVGEGT in the germline V gene.

In this sample, this clone turned up a few times. The chain has TRBV18 and TRBJ1-2, with unresolved D. Germline-derived CDR1 and CDR2 are KGHSH and LQKENI. The CDR3 is made up of 14 amino acids. V was trimmed by 0 bases and J by 8 bases, leaving 13 bases between them. Here the CDR3 reads CASSPPGLTGGYTF. The CDR3 DNA sequence: TGTGCCAGCTCACCACCGGGGTTGACTGGGGGCTACACCTTC. The entire variable domain, with the rest obtained from reference TRBV18 and TRBJ1-2, is as follows: NAGVMQNPRHLVRRRGQEARLRCSPMKGHSHVYWYRQLPEEGLKFMVYLQKENIIDESGMPKERFSAEFPKEGPSILRIQQVVRGDSAAYFCASSPPGLTGGYTFGSGTRLTVV.

This chain links TRBV5-8 with TRBJ2-3, with TRBD1 matching 10 bases. V trimming: 3 bases; J trimming: 3 bases; junction bases outside the gene matches: 1. Germline V gene data show CDR1 as SGHTS and CDR2 as YDEGEE. This CDR3 region has 14 residues. The CDR3 region is CASSWDRGTDTQYF. The CDR3 DNA reads as TGTGCCAGCAGCTGGGACAGGGGTACAGATACGCAGTATTTT.

The CDR3 DNA sequence: TGTGCCAGTAGGGATAGAGGAGAGACCCAGTACTTC. Translating gives CASRDRGETQYF. The rearrangement uses TRBV19 and TRBJ2-5; no clear D. V was pared by 6 bases and J by 4 bases, with 9 bases between. CDR3 length: 12 amino acids. Looked up from germline, CDR1 is LNHDA and CDR2 is SQIVND (reference sequence).

The chain has TRBV7-2 and TRBJ2-7; the match to TRBD1 covers 7 bases. The V and J ends lost 2 bases and 1 base, in that order; junction bases with no gene match: 5. The CDR3 sequence is 15 residues long. CDR1 and CDR2 from the germline V gene are SGHTA and FQGNSA. The CDR3 is CASSLRSGQSYEQYF. The CDR3 nucleotides are TGTGCCAGCAGCTTAAGATCGGGACAGTCCTACGAGCAGTACTTC.